This TCR beta chain was documented in a study of blood T cell repertoires in COVID-19. At the level of the study: PBMCs, B-cell-depleted T cells, or T cells provided the cDNA or gDNA that made up the material.

The germline CDR1 and CDR2 sequences are SGHTA and FQGTGA. This CDR3 contains 13 residues. V was cut by 8 bases and J by 5 bases, with 15 bases left in between. The assay was immunoSEQ multiplex PCR, and TCRdb's table has in-frame clones only and misses some. The data contain roughly 290,000 clones, approximately 90% of them singletons. The chain links TRBV7-3 to TRBJ1-2; a possible D gene is TRBD1 (6 bases). The sequenced sample consisted of PBMCs or T cells enriched from blood (not recorded which). The clonotype originates from a woman aged 40 to 50 who had recovered from COVID-19. This CDR3 reads CASGQGPEYGYTF. The DNA for the CDR3 is TGTGCCAGCGGCCAGGGGCCAGAATATGGCTACACCTTC.